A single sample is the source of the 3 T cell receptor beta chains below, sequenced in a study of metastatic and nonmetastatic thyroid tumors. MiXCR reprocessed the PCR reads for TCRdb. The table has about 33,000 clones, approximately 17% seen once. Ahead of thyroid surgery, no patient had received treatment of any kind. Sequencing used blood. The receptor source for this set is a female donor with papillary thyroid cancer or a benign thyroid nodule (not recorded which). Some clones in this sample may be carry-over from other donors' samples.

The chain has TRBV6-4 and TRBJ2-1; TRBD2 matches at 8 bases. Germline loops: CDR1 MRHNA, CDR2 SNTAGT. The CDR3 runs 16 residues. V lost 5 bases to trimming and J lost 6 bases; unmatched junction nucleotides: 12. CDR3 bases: TGTGCCAGCAGTCGAACCTGGACTAGCTGGAGCAATGAGCAGTTCTTC. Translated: CASSRTWTSWSNEQFF.

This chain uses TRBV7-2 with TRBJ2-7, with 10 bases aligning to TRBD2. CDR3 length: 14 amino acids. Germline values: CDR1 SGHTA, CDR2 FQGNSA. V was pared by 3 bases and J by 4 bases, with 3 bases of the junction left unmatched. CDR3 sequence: CASSLTSGPYEQYF. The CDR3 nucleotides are TGTGCCAGCAGCTTGACTAGCGGGCCTTACGAGCAGTACTTC. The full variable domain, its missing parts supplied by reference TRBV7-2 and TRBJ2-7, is GAGVSQSPSNKVTEKGKDVELRCDPISGHTALYWYRQSLGQGLEFLIYFQGNSAPDKSGLPSDRFSAERTGGSVSTLTIQRTQQEDSAVYLCASSLTSGPYEQYFGPGTRLTVT.

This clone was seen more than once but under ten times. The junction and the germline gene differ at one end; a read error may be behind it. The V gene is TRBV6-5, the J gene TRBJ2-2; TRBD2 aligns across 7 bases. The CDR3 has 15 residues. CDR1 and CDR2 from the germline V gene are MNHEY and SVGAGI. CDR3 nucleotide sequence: TGTGCCAGCAGTTACCGCGGGGGTAACACCTGGGAGCTGTTTTTT. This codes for CASSYRGGNTWELFF.